A selection of T cell receptor beta chains follows, all from one sample in a study of blood T cell repertoires in COVID-19. The assay was immunoSEQ multiplex PCR, and TCRdb's table has in-frame clones only and misses some. The data contain 270,000 or so clones, around 90% of them singletons. Sequencing used peripheral blood. The receptors here all came from a woman aged 40 to 55 who had recovered from COVID-19. Each CDR3 is given with its conserved first and last residue. Rows give clone size only sometimes, using once, few, many, or a class for an expanded clone.

V,size,J,CDR3
TRBV9,-,TRBJ2-5,CASSVGPLDQETQYF
TRBV7-8,-,TRBJ2-3,CASSQRDREGDTQYF
TRBV28,-,TRBJ1-3,CASTPTRDTIYF
TRBV19,-,TRBJ1-5,CASSIEGRQPQHF
TRBV27,once,TRBJ2-7,CASSLVGQGDSEQYF
TRBV7-3,-,TRBJ1-1,CASSLTFDRNTEAFF
TRBV25-1,-,TRBJ1-3,CASLDPGNSGNTIYF
TRBV3-1/TRBV3-2,-,TRBJ1-6,CASRNSDSSNSPLHF
TRBV2,-,TRBJ2-2,CATQGNTGELFF
TRBV4-1,-,TRBJ2-1,CASSQGTSLMAYNEQFF
TRBV7-3,-,TRBJ1-2,CASSLHGSNYGYTF
TRBV7-3,-,TRBJ2-2,CASSPSTGTGELFF
TRBV30,-,TRBJ2-3,CAWTGGLTSTDTQYF
TRBV28,-,TRBJ2-3,CASSPGGPGDTQYF
TRBV5-1,-,TRBJ1-2,CASSTGLDYGYTF
TRBV6-4,-,TRBJ2-5,CASSDPDWVGETQYF
TRBV3-1/TRBV3-2,-,TRBJ1-2,CASTNNGWTATNYGYTF
TRBV5-8,once,TRBJ2-7,CASSQGTDRLAGTDEQYF
TRBV7-3,once,TRBJ2-1,CASSLRVTSPVQRNEQFF
TRBV6-5,-,TRBJ2-7,CASSTQGYEQYF
TRBV7-6,-,TRBJ2-1,CASSPSGQGSHEQFF
TRBV5-1,-,TRBJ2-1,CASHTSVSSYNEQFF
TRBV18,-,TRBJ2-1,CASSQYGLAGGSNEQFF
TRBV2,-,TRBJ1-5,CASSEALGQGAGQPQHF
TRBV21-1,-,TRBJ2-1,CASRPLACKYNEQFF
TRBV30,once,TRBJ2-2,CAWSGGGFYTGELFF
TRBV3-1/TRBV3-2,-,TRBJ1-1,CASSQDGAAEAFF
TRBV5-8,-,TRBJ2-7,CALHGDTGYEQYF
TRBV7-6,-,TRBJ1-1,CASSWGTGTKDGVDTEAFF
TRBV7-2,once,TRBJ1-1,CASSLSGTGALNTEAFF
TRBV5-1,-,TRBJ2-1,CASSLAETSGASYNEQFF
TRBV24-1,-,TRBJ2-1,CATSDPRGDSYNEQFF
TRBV30,-,TRBJ2-5,CARRGAGGPETQYF
TRBV5-8,-,TRBJ2-5,CASSPEETQYF
TRBV12-5,-,TRBJ2-6,CASGLAGVSGANVLTF
TRBV7-8,-,TRBJ2-5,CASSLEVGTLETQYF
TRBV5-1,-,TRBJ2-1,CASSLDEAPVGYNEQFF
TRBV3-1/TRBV3-2,-,TRBJ2-1,CASSHGLAVAYNEQFF
TRBV27,-,TRBJ1-2,CANWDRGSYGYTF
TRBV21-1,once,TRBJ1-1,CASSNTGGFWVYTEAFF
TRBV25-1,-,TRBJ1-1,CASSESRNTEAFF
TRBV24-1,-,TRBJ2-1,CATSTRGSYNEQFF
TRBV27,-,TRBJ2-1,CASSSISGYNEQFF
TRBV27,-,TRBJ1-5,CASSLFGGTGNSNQPQHF
TRBV4-2,once,TRBJ1-3,CASSQDPGTGSNTIYF
TRBV25-1,-,TRBJ2-7,CASSDWGDYEQYF
TRBV23-1,-,TRBJ2-4,CASIHSAVTKNIQYF
TRBV7-2,-,TRBJ2-2,CASSLGVIAGAIGELFF
TRBV2,-,TRBJ2-7,CASSERGTGRYEQYF
TRBV27,once,TRBJ2-3,CASSRWSTDTQYF
TRBV24-1,-,TRBJ2-1,CATRGGLAGVNEQFF
TRBV18,-,TRBJ2-1,CASSPMADNEQFF
TRBV5-1,once,TRBJ2-1,CASSLDPGAIYNEQFF